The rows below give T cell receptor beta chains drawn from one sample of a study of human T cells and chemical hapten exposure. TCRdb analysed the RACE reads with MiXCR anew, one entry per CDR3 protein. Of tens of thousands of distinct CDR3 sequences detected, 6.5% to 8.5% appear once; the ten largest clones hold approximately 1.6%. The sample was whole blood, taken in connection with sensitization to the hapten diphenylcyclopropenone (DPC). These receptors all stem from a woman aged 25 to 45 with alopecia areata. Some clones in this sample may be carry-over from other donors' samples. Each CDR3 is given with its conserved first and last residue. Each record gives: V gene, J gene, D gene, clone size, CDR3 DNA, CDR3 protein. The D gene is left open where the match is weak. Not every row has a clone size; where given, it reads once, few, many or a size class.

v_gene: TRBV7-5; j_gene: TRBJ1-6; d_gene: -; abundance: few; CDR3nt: -; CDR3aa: CISVPEALMLLGLHHNSPLHF
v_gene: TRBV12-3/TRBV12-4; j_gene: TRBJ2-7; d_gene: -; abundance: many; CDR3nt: TGTGCCAGCAGTATGGGACAATACTACGAGCAGTACTTC; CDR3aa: CASSMGQYYEQYF
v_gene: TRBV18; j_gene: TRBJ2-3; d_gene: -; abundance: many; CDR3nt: TGTGCCAGCTCAACAGGGCCCACAGTGACAGATACGCAGTATTTT; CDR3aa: CASSTGPTVTDTQYF
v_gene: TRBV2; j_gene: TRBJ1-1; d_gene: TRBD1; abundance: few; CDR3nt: TGTGCCAGCAGAGGGACAGGGGAGAACACTGAAGCTTTCTTT; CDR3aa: CASRGTGENTEAFF
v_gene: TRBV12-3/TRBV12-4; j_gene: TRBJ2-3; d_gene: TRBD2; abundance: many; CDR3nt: TGTGCCAGCAGTAAGACTAGCGGAAAGACAGATACGCAGTATTTT; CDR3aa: CASSKTSGKTDTQYF
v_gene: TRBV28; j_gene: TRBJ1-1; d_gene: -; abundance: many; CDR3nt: TGTGCCACCGAAAAGGGGGGCTACGCTTTCTTT; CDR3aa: CATEKGGYAFF
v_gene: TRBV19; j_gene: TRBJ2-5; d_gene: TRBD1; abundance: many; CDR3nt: TGTGCCAGTATGGCGGTAACGGGACAGGGAGTTAGTGTGCCCCAGTACTTC; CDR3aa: CASMAVTGQGVSVPQYF
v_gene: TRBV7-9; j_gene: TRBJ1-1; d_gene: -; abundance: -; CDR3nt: TGTGCCAGCAGCTTATTATTTGGAAACACTGAAGCTTTCTTT; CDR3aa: CASSLLFGNTEAFF
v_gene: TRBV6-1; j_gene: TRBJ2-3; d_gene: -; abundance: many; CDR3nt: TGTGCCAGCAGTGAATGGGGACCTAGCACAGATACGCAGTATTTT; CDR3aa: CASSEWGPSTDTQYF
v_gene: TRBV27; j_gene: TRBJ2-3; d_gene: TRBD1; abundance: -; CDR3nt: TGTGCCAGCAGTTTAGGTAGGGGGCACACAGATACGCAGTATTTT; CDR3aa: CASSLGRGHTDTQYF
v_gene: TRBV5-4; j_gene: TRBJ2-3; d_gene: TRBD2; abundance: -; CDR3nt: TGTGCCAGCAGCTCTCAGCGGGGGTACACAGATACGCAGTATTTT; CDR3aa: CASSSQRGYTDTQYF
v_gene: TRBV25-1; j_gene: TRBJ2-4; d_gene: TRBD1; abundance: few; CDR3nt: TGTGCCAGCAGTGAATTTTTCGGACAGGGGGAAACCAAAAACATTCAGTACTTC; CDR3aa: CASSEFFGQGETKNIQYF
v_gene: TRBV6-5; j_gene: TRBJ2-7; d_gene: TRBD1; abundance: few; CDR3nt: TGTGCCAGCACCGGACAGGGGCCCTACGAGCAGTACTTC; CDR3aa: CASTGQGPYEQYF
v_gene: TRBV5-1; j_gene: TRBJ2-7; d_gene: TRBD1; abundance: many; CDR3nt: TGCGCCAGCAAGGCCCCATCGACAGGGTACTCCGCCGAGCAGTACTTC; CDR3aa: CASKAPSTGYSAEQYF
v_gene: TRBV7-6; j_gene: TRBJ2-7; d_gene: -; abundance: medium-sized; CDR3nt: TGTGCCAGCAGCTTCGACGTTGATTCGTACGAGCAGTACTTC; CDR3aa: CASSFDVDSYEQYF
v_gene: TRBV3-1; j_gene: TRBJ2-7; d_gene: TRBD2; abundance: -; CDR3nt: TGTGCCAGCAGCCATCCCGGCGGGGGGCGCTCCTACGAGCAGTACTTC; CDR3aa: CASSHPGGGRSYEQYF
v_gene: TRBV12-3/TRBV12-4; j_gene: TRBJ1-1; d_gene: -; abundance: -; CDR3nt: TGTGCCAGCACCTCCCTGTTAGGGGGCACTGAAGCTTTCTTT; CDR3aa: CASTSLLGGTEAFF
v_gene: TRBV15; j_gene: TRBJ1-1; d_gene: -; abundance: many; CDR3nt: TGTGCCACCAGCAGTGAGGTTCGGCCGATGAACACTGAAGCTTTCTTT; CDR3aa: CATSSEVRPMNTEAFF
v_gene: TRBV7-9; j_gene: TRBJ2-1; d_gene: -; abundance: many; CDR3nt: TGTGCCAGCAGCGAACGGGGGGCCATCCAAGATGAGCAGTTCTTC; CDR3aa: CASSERGAIQDEQFF
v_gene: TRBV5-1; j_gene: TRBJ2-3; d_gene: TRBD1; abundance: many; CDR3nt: TGCGCCAGCAGCTCCGGGACAGGGGGCTTTGATACGCAGTATTTT; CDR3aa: CASSSGTGGFDTQYF
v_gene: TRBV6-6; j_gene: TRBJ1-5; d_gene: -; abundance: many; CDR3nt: TGTGCCAGCAGTTACGACCTTCTGAGCAATCAGCCCCAGCATTTT; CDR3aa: CASSYDLLSNQPQHF
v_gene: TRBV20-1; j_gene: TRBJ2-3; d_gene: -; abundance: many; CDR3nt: TGCAGTGCTAGAGACCAGATCCGCAGCCGACCTAGCACAGATACGCAGTATTTT; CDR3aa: CSARDQIRSRPSTDTQYF
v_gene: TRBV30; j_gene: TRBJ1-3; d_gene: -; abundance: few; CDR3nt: TGTGCCTGGAGTGGGACTGCGGGAAACACCATATATTTT; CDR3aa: CAWSGTAGNTIYF
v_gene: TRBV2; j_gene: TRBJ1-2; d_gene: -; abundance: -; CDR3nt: TGTGCCAGCAGTGAAATTGGGGGCGCCGGTGGCTACACCTTC; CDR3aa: CASSEIGGAGGYTF
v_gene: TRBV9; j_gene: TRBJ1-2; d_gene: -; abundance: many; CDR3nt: TGTGCCAGCAGCGTAGGAGGTAATAACTATGGCTACACCTTC; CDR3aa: CASSVGGNNYGYTF
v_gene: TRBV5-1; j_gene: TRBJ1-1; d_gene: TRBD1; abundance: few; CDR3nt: TGCGCCAGCAGCTTGCAGGGGGTAACTGGCACTGAAGCTTTCTTT; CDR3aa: CASSLQGVTGTEAFF
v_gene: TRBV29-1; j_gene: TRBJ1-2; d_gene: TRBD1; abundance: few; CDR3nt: TGCAGCGTTGGTAGGGGGCAAGGCTACACCTTC; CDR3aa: CSVGRGQGYTF
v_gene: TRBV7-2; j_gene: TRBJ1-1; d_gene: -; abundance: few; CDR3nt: TGTGCCAGCAGCTTAAGAGGCCAGGCGGTGAAAGCTTTCTTT; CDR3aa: CASSLRGQAVKAFF
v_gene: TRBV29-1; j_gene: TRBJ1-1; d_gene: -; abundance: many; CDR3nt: TGCAGCGTTGAGGCCCACAACACTGAAGCTTTCTTT; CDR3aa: CSVEAHNTEAFF
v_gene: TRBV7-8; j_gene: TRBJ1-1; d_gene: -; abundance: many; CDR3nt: TGTGCCAGCAGCTTAGAAGCTACGGTGACTGAAGCTTTCTTT; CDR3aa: CASSLEATVTEAFF